The clone carrying this T cell receptor (beta chain) came up once. These data originate in a study of T cell responses to AZD1222 COVID-19 vaccine. V gave up 6 bases and J gave up 7 bases; unmatched junction bases: 8. CDR3 length: 14 amino acids. CDR1 is SGHTA, CDR2 FQGNSA, per germline. The assay was immunoSEQ multiplex PCR, and TCRdb's table has in-frame clones only and misses some. The table has roughly 200,000 clones, approximately 95% seen once. This TCR derives from an adult who received the MenACWY meningococcal vaccine as a control. The chain carries TRBV7-2 and TRBJ2-1; 8 bases align to TRBD2. The sample here was peripheral blood, taken 28 days after the second dose of the MenACWY control vaccine. CDR3 amino acids: CASSHLAGWNEQFF. CDR3 coding DNA: TGTGCCAGCAGTCACTTAGCGGGGTGGAATGAGCAGTTCTTC.